This T cell receptor (beta chain) was sequenced during a study of control samples from healthy donors and cancer patients. Profiled with immunoSEQ multiplex PCR; TCRdb holds only in-frame clones, not every one. The repertoire holds some 70,000 clones, 75% to 85% seen once, with 15% to 17% in the top ten. In germline, CDR1 is SEHNR, CDR2 FQNEAQ (reference sequence). The germline V and J ends were trimmed by 5 bases and 8 bases, with 18 bases remaining between them. The CDR3 totals 15 residues. V is TRBV7-9 and J is TRBJ1-4; a weak D match, TRBD1 (5 bases). Sequencing input: blood. The sequence derives from a man aged 55 to 70 in good health. In DNA form, the CDR3 reads TGTGCCAGCAGCCCAAGAGGCAGGGTAGGCGAAAAACTGTTTTTT. Amino acid sequence: CASSPRGRVGEKLFF.